The present TCR beta chain was sequenced within a study of PD-1 blockade in classical Hodgkin lymphoma. Study information: Patients were infused with nivolumab 3 mg/kg every 2 weeks.

The CDR3 consists of 14 residues. Per germline, CDR1 SGHTA and CDR2 FQGNSA. Trimming at V came to 3 bases and at J to 6 bases, leaving 4 bases not matched to a gene. The assay was immunoSEQ multiplex PCR, and TCRdb's table has in-frame clones only and misses some. The sample has about 37,000 clones, 60% to 85% seen once. Every patient had relapsed following autologous stem cell transplantation, and cohorts differed in brentuximab vedotin exposure. In its sample, this clone was seen a few times. The antigen remains undetermined. Study-level points and caveats: By C4D1, diversity of CD4+ TCRs had risen significantly, whereas that of CD8+ TCRs had not. Patients were excluded if nivolumab began under 1 year after ASCT (the autologous transplant).

The chain joins TRBV7-2 to TRBJ2-1, with TRBD2 matching 8 bases. The clonotype comes from a human donor with classical Hodgkin lymphoma. The sample here was peripheral blood mononuclear cells (PBMCs), taken at baseline. CDR3 coding DNA: TGTGCCAGCAGCTTCGGACTAGCCCCCAATGAGCAGTTCTTC. Its translation: CASSFGLAPNEQFF.